This T cell receptor (beta chain) was documented in a study of T cell repertoires in cytomegalovirus infection. Study-level results: The response measured ex vivo was dominated by TCR beta clonotypes (HLA-C-restricted and CMV-specific).

TCRdb processed the reads anew with MiXCR; each CDR3 protein has one entry. This sample carries more than 250,000 distinct CDR3 sequences, approximately 25% of them seen once, and the ten largest clones take about an eighth. V lost 6 bases to trimming and J lost 1 base, with 12 bases between them. The CDR3 spans 13 residues. Germline-derived CDR1 and CDR2 are SQVTM and ANQGSEA. The table lists this clonotype with many counts. Its antigen remains unidentified. This chain joins TRBV29-1 and TRBJ1-1, with D perhaps TRBD1 (5 bases). This TCR was recovered from a human donor in good health (CMV status not recorded). Some clones in this sample may be carry-over from other donors' samples. Sequencing used cultured PBMCs, obtained from culture after CMV antigen stimulation. The CDR3 loop reads CSVEGTANTEAFF. In nucleotides, the CDR3 is TGCAGCGTCGAGGGGACGGCGAACACTGAAGCTTTCTTT. The full variable domain, completed using reference TRBV29-1 and TRBJ1-1, is SAVISQKPSRDICQRGTSLTIQCQVDSQVTMMFWYRQQPGQSLTLIATANQGSEATYESGFVIDKFPISRPNLTFSTLTVSNMSPEDSSIYLCSVEGTANTEAFFGQGTRLTVV.